Below, 23 T cell receptor beta chains from the same sample are listed, as sequenced in a study of T-cell memory formation after mild COVID-19. MiXCR, applied by TCRdb to the 5' RACE reads, yields one record per CDR3 protein. This table has 300,000 to 400,000 distinct CDR3 sequences, around 27% appearing once. The sequenced sample consisted of PBMCs or a T cell subset sorted from them (not recorded which). The receptor set was obtained from an adult woman who had mild COVID-19 (a few samples of this study predate the infection). Cell type and time point are not known.

This sequence joins TRBV20-1 and TRBJ2-3, with D possibly being TRBD2 (5 bases). With 6 bases removed from V and 1 base from J, the gap between germline ends came to 8 bases. Germline V CDR1 and CDR2: DFQATT, SNEGSKA (reference sequence). This CDR3 has 12 amino acids. The CDR3 coding sequence is TGCAGTGCGATAGCGCGCACAGATACGCAGTATTTT. It specifies CSAIARTDTQYF.

This clonotype showed up many times. This chain joins TRBV6-2 or TRBV6-3 and TRBJ2-1, with D possibly matching TRBD2 (6 bases). Germline values: CDR1 MNHEY, CDR2 SVGEGT. Between the trimmed V and J ends, which lost 2 bases and 4 bases, there was a span of 6 bases. The CDR3 totals 13 residues. The CDR3 DNA follows: TGTGCCAGCAGTTACAGCGGGTACAATGAGCAGTTCTTC. Encoded protein: CASSYSGYNEQFF.

V and J are TRBV12-3 or TRBV12-4 and TRBJ1-4; D call uncertain. The CDR3 extends over 14 amino acids. Trimming shortened V by 8 bases and J by 0 bases, and 10 bases separated the two germline ends. This chain's CDR3 is CASGGGTTNEKLFF. The CDR3 nucleotides read TGTGCCAGCGGAGGAGGGACAACTAATGAAAAACTGTTTTTT.

The V gene is TRBV29-1, the J gene TRBJ2-3; the D is unclear. There are 17 residues in the CDR3. V was trimmed by 5 bases and J by 0 bases, leaving 21 bases between them. The germline V gene has CDR1 SQVTM and CDR2 ANQGSEA. The DNA for the CDR3 is TGCAGCGTTCCTTTCACGGCGACCTTCTCTAGCACAGATACGCAGTATTTT. Its protein is CSVPFTATFSSTDTQYF.

This sequence joins TRBV4-2 and TRBJ2-7; D is unresolved. This CDR3 region has 13 residues. Trimming shortened V by 4 bases and J by 7 bases, and 14 bases separated the two germline ends. Per the germline V gene, CDR1 is LGHNA and CDR2 is YNFKEQ. CDR3 residues: CASSPPGDGEQYF. The CDR3 DNA reads as TGTGCCAGCAGCCCACCAGGAGACGGGGAGCAGTACTTC.

This clonotype was observed a few times. This sequence joins TRBV6-5 and TRBJ2-7, with 10 bases aligning to TRBD2. Germline V CDR1 and CDR2: MNHEY, SVGAGI. This CDR3 contains 14 residues. The V segment lost 6 bases and the J segment 3 bases; nucleotides outside the gene matches: 5. CDR3 sequence reads: CASSVAGGGYEQYF. Here the CDR3 DNA reads TGTGCCAGCAGCGTAGCGGGAGGTGGCTACGAGCAGTACTTC.

This chain connects TRBV7-3 to TRBJ2-5, with 8 bases identical to TRBD2. J lost 5 bases, V lost 5 bases, and 7 bases had no gene match. Germline assignment: CDR1 SGHTA and CDR2 FQGTGA. The CDR3 length is 14 residues. The CDR3 sequence: CASSASGFYETQYF. The CDR3 nucleotides read TGTGCCAGCAGCGCTAGCGGGTTTTATGAGACCCAGTACTTC.

This clonotype showed up just a few times. The CDR3 is CASSLGSGPRYGYTF. DNA of the CDR3: TGCGCCAGCAGCTTGGGATCTGGGCCACGCTATGGCTACACCTTC. The genes are TRBV5-1 and TRBJ1-2; D remains ambiguous. Germline lookup yields CDR1 SGHRS and CDR2 YFSETQ. V was shortened by 0 bases and J by 4 bases, with 13 bases between the two germline ends. The CDR3 covers 15 residues. Full variable domain (outside the CDR3, taken from reference TRBV5-1 and TRBJ1-2): KAGVTQTPRYLIKTRGQQVTLSCSPISGHRSVSWYQQTPGQGLQFLFEYFSETQRNKGNFPGRFSGRQFSNSRSEMNVSTLELGDSALYLCASSLGSGPRYGYTFGSGTRLTVV.

V gene TRBV7-9 combines with J gene TRBJ2-3, with 12 nucleotides matching TRBD2. This CDR3 spans 19 amino acids. CDR1 and CDR2 (germline): SEHNR, FQNEAQ (reference sequence). The V gene end was trimmed by 3 bases and the J gene end by 3 bases; junction bases not matched to a gene: 13. In DNA form, the CDR3 reads TGTGCCAGCAGCTTCCCCCGGACTAGCGGGATGAGTGATACAGATACGCAGTATTTT. Its translation: CASSFPRTSGMSDTDTQYF.

The chain uses TRBV6-1 and TRBJ2-2; D unresolved. This CDR3 comprises 13 residues. V was pared by 4 bases and J by 4 bases, with 7 bases between. The germline gives CDR1 MNHNS, CDR2 SASEGT. CDR3 protein: CASSVRITGELFF. The DNA of the CDR3 is TGTGCCAGCAGTGTCAGGATCACCGGGGAGCTGTTTTTT.

The rearrangement joins TRBV7-3 to TRBJ2-1; 8 nucleotides align to TRBD2. J gave up 10 bases and V 3 bases, and 8 bases lay outside the gene matches. The CDR3 length is 14 residues. The germline V gene has CDR1 SGHTA and CDR2 FQGTGA. The CDR3 sequence: CASSFQRESREQFF. CDR3 in DNA: TGTGCCAGCAGCTTCCAGCGGGAGTCGCGGGAGCAGTTCTTC.

This chain connects TRBV27 to TRBJ2-3; D is tentatively TRBD1 or TRBD2 (7 bases each). Trimming stripped 7 bases from V and 6 bases from J, with 20 bases between. Germline lookup yields CDR1 MNHEY and CDR2 SMNVEV (reference sequence). The CDR3 has 15 amino acids. CDR3 in DNA: TGTGCCAGCACCGGAGGGACAGCGGGATGGGATACGCAGTATTTT. Residues: CASTGGTAGWDTQYF.

The chain couples TRBV7-9 to TRBJ1-3; tentatively, D is TRBD1 (5 bases). Germline CDR1 reads SEHNR; CDR2 reads FQNEAQ (reference sequence). This CDR3 has 15 amino acids. Trimming left V 3 bases short and J 3 bases short, with 12 bases between. CDR3 amino acids: CASSFRERGGNTIYF. CDR3 bases: TGTGCCAGCAGCTTCAGGGAGAGAGGTGGAAACACCATATATTTT. The variable domain in full, with the rest retrieved from reference TRBV7-9 and TRBJ1-3, is DTGVSQNPRHKITKRGQNVTFRCDPISEHNRLYWYRQTLGQGPEFLTYFQNEAQLEKSRLLSDRFSAERPKGSFSTLEIQRTEQGDSAMYLCASSFRERGGNTIYFGEGSWLTVV.

The chain is built from TRBV3-1 and TRBJ1-6, with no clear D. This CDR3 region has 14 residues. Trimming removed 4 bases at V and 5 bases at J, with 9 bases between. The germline CDR1 and CDR2 sequences are LGHDT and YNNKEL (reference sequence). CDR3 DNA: TGTGCCAGCAGCCTTCACAGAGATAATTCACCCCTCCACTTT. It codes for CASSLHRDNSPLHF.

In DNA, the CDR3 is TGTGCCAGCAGTGAAGGACAGGGGGCGAGGGATCAGCCCCAGCATTTT. It is translated as CASSEGQGARDQPQHF. The chain carries TRBV6-5 and TRBJ1-5; 11 bases are a match to TRBD1. This CDR3 region has 16 residues. Trimming cost V 5 bases and J 5 bases; bases outside gene matches: 8. From germline, CDR1 is MNHEY and CDR2 SVGAGI.

The chain combines TRBV7-9 with TRBJ1-1; 8 positions match TRBD1. Germline assignment: CDR1 SEHNR and CDR2 FQNEAQ (reference sequence). This CDR3 comprises 15 residues. V dropped 1 base and J dropped 4; count of bases not matched to a gene: 5. CDR3 sequence: CASSLEVGTGTEAFF. The CDR3 DNA reads as TGTGCCAGCAGCTTAGAGGTGGGGACAGGCACTGAAGCTTTCTTT.

The chain uses TRBV20-1 and TRBJ2-1, with TRBD2 matching 8 bases. The CDR3 is made up of 14 amino acids. Looked up from germline, CDR1 is DFQATT and CDR2 is SNEGSKA (reference sequence). J gave up 4 bases and V 7 bases, and 9 bases lay outside the gene matches. DNA for the CDR3: TGCAGTGAAGTGGCTAGCGGGTCTTACAATGAGCAGTTCTTC. It specifies CSEVASGSYNEQFF.

Only a few counts were recorded for this clonotype. V and J are TRBV6-2 or TRBV6-3 and TRBJ2-7; 7 bases match TRBD1. Germline trimming cut 6 bases from V and 5 bases from J; bases unmatched to any gene: 7. The germline V gene has CDR1 MNHEY and CDR2 SVGEGT. The CDR3 consists of 13 residues. The CDR3 is CASRQTGTNEQYF. The CDR3 nucleotides read TGTGCCAGCAGACAGACAGGGACGAACGAGCAGTACTTC.

J is TRBJ2-2 and V is TRBV20-1; perhaps TRBD2 as D (6 bases). This CDR3 spans 17 amino acids. CDR1 and CDR2 (germline): DFQATT, SNEGSKA (reference sequence). Trimming stripped 0 bases from V and 4 bases from J, with 18 bases between. CDR3 nucleotide sequence: TGCAGTGCTAGAGATATCGTTTCGGCGGGGTCCACCGGGGAGCTGTTTTTT. This codes for CSARDIVSAGSTGELFF.

This clonotype has a handful of counts. The V gene is TRBV29-1, the J gene TRBJ1-2, with 11 bases matching TRBD1. The CDR3 is 13 amino acids. V lost 7 bases, J lost 4 bases, and 5 bases stayed unmatched. Looked up from germline, CDR1 is SQVTM and CDR2 is ANQGSEA. CDR3 region: CSARTGGSYGYTF. The DNA of the CDR3 is TGCAGCGCCAGGACAGGGGGCTCCTATGGCTACACCTTC.

This clonotype was counted between two and nine times. The genes are TRBV20-1 and TRBJ1-2, with 8 bases matching TRBD1. CDR1 and CDR2 (germline): DFQATT, SNEGSKA (reference sequence). Trimming removed 5 bases from V and 4 bases from J; junction bases left unmatched: 9. The CDR3 runs 14 residues. The CDR3 protein is CSAGRQGLPYGYTF. The CDR3 DNA sequence: TGCAGTGCTGGACGACAGGGGCTTCCCTATGGCTACACCTTC.

V is TRBV20-1 and J is TRBJ2-3, with no clear D. The CDR3 length is 14 residues. The V and J ends lost 3 bases and 0 bases respectively, with 10 bases between them. CDR1 is DFQATT and CDR2 is SNEGSKA in the germline V gene (reference sequence). CDR3 coding DNA: TGCAGTGCTAGTTTGGTTGGCAGCACAGATACGCAGTATTTT. Translated, it gives CSASLVGSTDTQYF.

V gene TRBV7-6 combines with J gene TRBJ1-1; D uncertain. CDR3 length: 12 amino acids. The V and J ends lost 4 bases and 7 bases respectively, with 10 bases between them. The germline V gene encodes CDR1 SGHVS and CDR2 FNYEAQ. The CDR3 DNA sequence: TGTGCCAGCAGCTCCGGCACGGGTGAAGCTTTCTTT. Protein product: CASSSGTGEAFF. Full variable domain (outside the CDR3, taken from reference TRBV7-6 and TRBJ1-1): GAGVSQSPRYKVTKRGQDVALRCDPISGHVSLYWYRQALGQGPEFLTYFNYEAQQDKSGLPNDRFSAERPEGSISTLTIQRTEQRDSAMYRCASSSGTGEAFFGQGTRLTVV.